This is a list of T cell receptor beta chains from one sample in a study of T cell therapy after organ transplantation. Which antigens these TCRs recognize remains unknown. Profiling relied on immunoSEQ multiplex PCR, and the TCRdb table lists in-frame clones only, not all of them. The data hold 50,000 or so clones, with around 93% observed a single time. The sequences come from CD8+ T cells from blood, collected before autologous CMV-specific T cell therapy. These receptors were collected from a human patient who had received a solid organ transplant and had CMV disease. Both conserved end residues are part of each CDR3. Fields, in order: V gene, J gene, D gene, clone size, CDR3 length, CDR3 protein, CDR3 DNA. D genes are given only for firm matches. A clone size is listed for some rows: how often the clone was seen (once, few, many), or a class if it is expanded.

V gene: TRBV11-2; J gene: TRBJ2-1; D gene: -; clone size: -; CDR3 length: 15; CDR3 protein: CASSLEPGQYNEQFF; CDR3 DNA: TGTGCCAGCAGCTTAGAGCCAGGGCAATACAATGAGCAGTTCTTC
V gene: TRBV27; J gene: TRBJ2-3; D gene: -; clone size: -; CDR3 length: 15; CDR3 protein: CASSLRQALTDTQYF; CDR3 DNA: TGTGCCAGCAGTTTACGGCAGGCCCTGACGGATACGCAGTATTTT
V gene: TRBV15; J gene: TRBJ2-7; D gene: TRBD1; clone size: -; CDR3 length: 14; CDR3 protein: CATSWDRGTYEQYF; CDR3 DNA: TGTGCCACCAGCTGGGACAGGGGGACCTACGAGCAGTACTTC
V gene: TRBV9; J gene: TRBJ2-1; D gene: TRBD2; clone size: -; CDR3 length: 17; CDR3 protein: CASSALGAGGSYNEQFF; CDR3 DNA: TGTGCCAGCAGCGCCCTAGGAGCGGGAGGATCCTACAATGAGCAGTTCTTC
V gene: TRBV30; J gene: TRBJ2-1; D gene: -; clone size: -; CDR3 length: 10; CDR3 protein: CAWNGDEQFF; CDR3 DNA: TGTGCCTGGAATGGCGATGAGCAGTTCTTC
V gene: TRBV5-1; J gene: TRBJ2-7; D gene: -; clone size: -; CDR3 length: 16; CDR3 protein: CASSLTAHSVYVEQYF; CDR3 DNA: TGCGCCAGCAGCTTGACCGCGCATTCAGTTTACGTTGAGCAGTACTTC
V gene: TRBV10-3; J gene: TRBJ2-7; D gene: TRBD1; clone size: -; CDR3 length: 15; CDR3 protein: CAISEPGQGDYEQYF; CDR3 DNA: TGTGCCATCAGTGAGCCGGGACAGGGGGATTACGAGCAGTACTTC
V gene: TRBV30; J gene: TRBJ2-7; D gene: TRBD1; clone size: -; CDR3 length: 13; CDR3 protein: CARRRTGGDEQYF; CDR3 DNA: TGTGCCCGGCGGAGGACAGGGGGCGACGAGCAGTACTTC
V gene: TRBV25-1; J gene: TRBJ2-4; D gene: -; clone size: -; CDR3 length: 13; CDR3 protein: CASSDDIKNIQYF; CDR3 DNA: TGTGCCAGCAGTGATGATATCAAAAACATTCAGTACTTC
V gene: TRBV6-5; J gene: TRBJ1-4; D gene: TRBD1; clone size: -; CDR3 length: 14; CDR3 protein: CASSLTGGDEKLFF; CDR3 DNA: TGTGCCAGCAGCCTTACAGGGGGCGACGAAAAACTGTTTTTT
V gene: TRBV9; J gene: TRBJ1-2; D gene: TRBD1; clone size: once; CDR3 length: 12; CDR3 protein: CASSSTGDGYTF; CDR3 DNA: TGTGCCAGCAGCTCAACAGGGGACGGCTACACCTTC
V gene: TRBV10-2; J gene: TRBJ2-3; D gene: TRBD1; clone size: -; CDR3 length: 14; CDR3 protein: CASSGQGFTDTQYF; CDR3 DNA: TGCGCCAGCTCGGGACAGGGGTTCACAGATACGCAGTATTTT
V gene: TRBV27; J gene: TRBJ1-2; D gene: -; clone size: -; CDR3 length: 16; CDR3 protein: CASSLLSRDGPYGYTF; CDR3 DNA: TGTGCCAGCAGTTTACTATCCCGGGACGGTCCATATGGCTACACCTTC
V gene: TRBV4-3; J gene: TRBJ2-5; D gene: -; clone size: -; CDR3 length: 15; CDR3 protein: CASSQWQGGVETQYF; CDR3 DNA: TGCGCCAGCAGCCAATGGCAGGGAGGTGTGGAGACCCAGTACTTC
V gene: TRBV7-2; J gene: TRBJ2-3; D gene: TRBD2; clone size: -; CDR3 length: 16; CDR3 protein: CASSLPGTRDTDTQYF; CDR3 DNA: TGTGCCAGCAGCTTACCCGGGACTAGGGACACAGATACGCAGTATTTT
V gene: TRBV6-4; J gene: TRBJ2-1; D gene: TRBD2; clone size: few; CDR3 length: 13; CDR3 protein: CASRGLAYNEQFF; CDR3 DNA: TGTGCCAGCAGGGGACTAGCGTACAATGAGCAGTTCTTC
V gene: TRBV13; J gene: TRBJ1-5; D gene: -; clone size: -; CDR3 length: 15; CDR3 protein: CASSDGIVTGQPQHF; CDR3 DNA: TGTGCCAGCAGCGACGGGATAGTCACGGGGCAGCCCCAGCATTTT
V gene: TRBV7-9; J gene: TRBJ2-5; D gene: -; clone size: -; CDR3 length: 13; CDR3 protein: CASSPDSQETQYF; CDR3 DNA: TGTGCCAGCAGCCCGGACAGCCAAGAGACCCAGTACTTC
V gene: TRBV11-3; J gene: TRBJ2-2; D gene: -; clone size: -; CDR3 length: 14; CDR3 protein: CASSPSTRTGELFF; CDR3 DNA: TGTGCCAGCAGCCCTTCGACTAGAACCGGGGAGCTGTTTTTT
V gene: TRBV13; J gene: TRBJ2-7; D gene: TRBD1; clone size: -; CDR3 length: 17; CDR3 protein: CASSLGLGQGAVYEQYF; CDR3 DNA: TGTGCCAGCAGCTTAGGCCTCGGCCAGGGGGCTGTCTACGAGCAGTACTTC
V gene: TRBV19; J gene: TRBJ2-7; D gene: TRBD1; clone size: -; CDR3 length: 15; CDR3 protein: CASSIGTGGWDEQYF; CDR3 DNA: TGTGCCAGTAGTATCGGGACAGGGGGCTGGGACGAGCAGTACTTC
V gene: TRBV15; J gene: TRBJ2-2; D gene: -; clone size: -; CDR3 length: 13; CDR3 protein: CATSRAGTGELFF; CDR3 DNA: TGTGCCACCAGCAGAGCTGGGACCGGGGAGCTGTTTTTT
V gene: TRBV7-9; J gene: TRBJ1-1; D gene: -; clone size: -; CDR3 length: 15; CDR3 protein: CASSLVGVRNTEAFF; CDR3 DNA: TGTGCCAGCAGCTTAGTCGGGGTCAGGAACACTGAAGCTTTCTTT
V gene: TRBV4-2; J gene: TRBJ2-2; D gene: -; clone size: -; CDR3 length: 18; CDR3 protein: CASSSVGFAEYGPGELFF; CDR3 DNA: TGTGCCAGCAGCTCGGTCGGGTTTGCGGAATATGGGCCCGGGGAGCTGTTTTTT
V gene: TRBV7-6; J gene: TRBJ1-1; D gene: -; clone size: -; CDR3 length: 14; CDR3 protein: CASSLAGKNTEAFF; CDR3 DNA: TGTGCCAGCAGCTTAGCCGGGAAGAACACTGAAGCTTTCTTT
V gene: TRBV28; J gene: TRBJ2-7; D gene: -; clone size: -; CDR3 length: 15; CDR3 protein: CASSLHTRSSYEQYF; CDR3 DNA: TGTGCCAGCAGTTTGCACACCAGGAGCTCCTACGAGCAGTACTTC
V gene: TRBV11-2; J gene: TRBJ2-1; D gene: TRBD2; clone size: -; CDR3 length: 15; CDR3 protein: CASSLTSGASNEQFF; CDR3 DNA: TGTGCCAGCAGCCTAACTAGCGGGGCTTCAAATGAGCAGTTCTTC
V gene: TRBV28; J gene: TRBJ2-7; D gene: TRBD1; clone size: -; CDR3 length: 15; CDR3 protein: CASSSGTGTTYEQYF; CDR3 DNA: TGTGCCAGCAGTTCCGGGACAGGGACGACCTACGAGCAGTACTTC
V gene: TRBV19; J gene: TRBJ2-3; D gene: -; clone size: -; CDR3 length: 15; CDR3 protein: CASSIMSRTTDTQYF; CDR3 DNA: TGTGCCAGTAGTATAATGAGTCGGACAACAGATACGCAGTATTTT
V gene: TRBV6-5; J gene: TRBJ1-2; D gene: -; clone size: once; CDR3 length: 13; CDR3 protein: CASSYRNLGGYTF; CDR3 DNA: TGTGCCAGCAGTTATAGAAACCTGGGTGGCTACACCTTC
V gene: TRBV12-5; J gene: TRBJ2-3; D gene: -; clone size: -; CDR3 length: 13; CDR3 protein: CASVEESTDTQYF; CDR3 DNA: TGTGCTAGTGTTGAAGAGAGCACAGATACGCAGTATTTT
V gene: TRBV15; J gene: TRBJ2-5; D gene: TRBD2; clone size: -; CDR3 length: 12; CDR3 protein: CATEGLAETQYF; CDR3 DNA: TGTGCCACCGAGGGACTAGCAGAGACCCAGTACTTC
V gene: TRBV11-2; J gene: TRBJ2-6; D gene: TRBD1; clone size: -; CDR3 length: 19; CDR3 protein: CASSPGKGQGKTRANVLTF; CDR3 DNA: TGTGCCAGCAGCCCGGGCAAGGGACAGGGAAAGACTCGGGCCAACGTCCTGACTTTC
V gene: TRBV28; J gene: TRBJ1-5; D gene: TRBD1; clone size: -; CDR3 length: 16; CDR3 protein: CASSLRGTGGNQPQHF; CDR3 DNA: TGTGCCAGCAGTTTACGAGGGACAGGGGGCAATCAGCCCCAGCATTTT
V gene: TRBV4-1; J gene: TRBJ2-1; D gene: TRBD2; clone size: -; CDR3 length: 17; CDR3 protein: CASSQEEASGSYNEQFF; CDR3 DNA: TGCGCCAGCAGCCAAGAGGAGGCTAGCGGGTCCTACAATGAGCAGTTCTTC
V gene: TRBV6-5; J gene: TRBJ1-1; D gene: -; clone size: -; CDR3 length: 13; CDR3 protein: CASIPNRNTEAFF; CDR3 DNA: TGTGCCAGCATCCCTAATAGGAACACTGAAGCTTTCTTT
V gene: TRBV7-6; J gene: TRBJ2-1; D gene: -; clone size: -; CDR3 length: 13; CDR3 protein: CASSLYKPNEQFF; CDR3 DNA: TGTGCCAGCAGCTTATATAAGCCCAATGAGCAGTTCTTC
V gene: TRBV6-1; J gene: TRBJ2-7; D gene: -; clone size: -; CDR3 length: 13; CDR3 protein: CASIDGVRYEQYF; CDR3 DNA: TGTGCCAGCATCGACGGGGTACGCTACGAGCAGTACTTC
V gene: TRBV7-9; J gene: TRBJ2-2; D gene: -; clone size: -; CDR3 length: 14; CDR3 protein: CASSFQGKTGELFF; CDR3 DNA: TGTGCCAGCAGCTTCCAGGGGAAGACCGGGGAGCTGTTTTTT
V gene: TRBV6-6; J gene: TRBJ2-3; D gene: -; clone size: few; CDR3 length: 14; CDR3 protein: CASSSAGSTDTQYF; CDR3 DNA: TGTGCCAGCAGTTCCGCGGGAAGCACAGATACGCAGTATTTT
V gene: TRBV4-1; J gene: TRBJ1-4; D gene: -; clone size: -; CDR3 length: 15; CDR3 protein: CASSQMWGSNEKLFF; CDR3 DNA: TGCGCCAGCAGCCAGATGTGGGGGTCTAATGAAAAACTGTTTTTT
V gene: TRBV2; J gene: TRBJ2-7; D gene: -; clone size: -; CDR3 length: 13; CDR3 protein: CASYLGSAYEQYF; CDR3 DNA: TGTGCCAGCTACCTCGGGAGCGCCTACGAGCAGTACTTC
V gene: TRBV11-2; J gene: TRBJ2-7; D gene: -; clone size: -; CDR3 length: 13; CDR3 protein: CASSLGLAYEQYF; CDR3 DNA: TGTGCCAGCAGCTTAGGTCTGGCCTACGAGCAGTACTTC
V gene: TRBV7-9; J gene: TRBJ2-7; D gene: -; clone size: -; CDR3 length: 16; CDR3 protein: CASSLSFRGLQYEQYF; CDR3 DNA: TGTGCCAGCAGCTTATCCTTCCGCGGACTGCAGTACGAGCAGTACTTC
V gene: TRBV27; J gene: TRBJ1-5; D gene: -; clone size: few; CDR3 length: 15; CDR3 protein: CASSLSGTSNQPQHF; CDR3 DNA: TGTGCCAGCAGTTTATCGGGGACTAGCAATCAGCCCCAGCATTTT
V gene: TRBV5-6; J gene: TRBJ1-4; D gene: TRBD1; clone size: -; CDR3 length: 17; CDR3 protein: CASSLVLQGGYNEKLFF; CDR3 DNA: TGTGCCAGCAGCTTGGTTCTGCAGGGGGGGTATAATGAAAAACTGTTTTTT
V gene: TRBV19; J gene: TRBJ1-1; D gene: -; clone size: -; CDR3 length: 13; CDR3 protein: CASSIGVNTEAFF; CDR3 DNA: TGTGCCAGTAGTATTGGTGTGAACACTGAAGCTTTCTTT
V gene: TRBV4-1; J gene: TRBJ2-7; D gene: -; clone size: -; CDR3 length: 14; CDR3 protein: CASSQESGSDEQYF; CDR3 DNA: TGCGCCAGCAGCCAAGAAAGTGGGTCCGACGAGCAGTACTTC
V gene: TRBV7-2; J gene: TRBJ2-1; D gene: -; clone size: -; CDR3 length: 16; CDR3 protein: CASSLRFASSYNEQFF; CDR3 DNA: TGTGCCAGCAGCTTGAGGTTCGCTAGTTCTTACAATGAGCAGTTCTTC
V gene: TRBV27; J gene: TRBJ1-5; D gene: -; clone size: -; CDR3 length: 14; CDR3 protein: CASSLVGGGQPQHF; CDR3 DNA: TGTGCCAGCAGTTTAGTGGGGGGGGGTCAGCCCCAGCATTTT
V gene: TRBV6-4; J gene: TRBJ1-1; D gene: -; clone size: -; CDR3 length: 14; CDR3 protein: CASSVGGTNTEAFF; CDR3 DNA: TGTGCCAGCAGTGTGGGGGGTACCAACACTGAAGCTTTCTTT
V gene: TRBV5-6; J gene: TRBJ2-3; D gene: -; clone size: -; CDR3 length: 13; CDR3 protein: CASSFSLADTQYF; CDR3 DNA: TGTGCCAGCAGCTTCTCACTAGCAGATACGCAGTATTTT
V gene: TRBV19; J gene: TRBJ2-2; D gene: TRBD2; clone size: -; CDR3 length: 13; CDR3 protein: CATSPGLGRELFF; CDR3 DNA: TGTGCCACCTCCCCGGGACTAGGGAGGGAGCTGTTTTTT
V gene: TRBV6-5; J gene: TRBJ2-1; D gene: -; clone size: -; CDR3 length: 14; CDR3 protein: CASSHRASYNEQFF; CDR3 DNA: TGTGCCAGCAGTCACAGGGCCTCCTACAATGAGCAGTTCTTC
V gene: TRBV30; J gene: TRBJ1-2; D gene: -; clone size: -; CDR3 length: 14; CDR3 protein: CAWSADTNTYGYTF; CDR3 DNA: TGTGCCTGGAGTGCGGACACAAACACCTATGGCTACACCTTC
V gene: TRBV7-6; J gene: TRBJ1-2; D gene: -; clone size: once; CDR3 length: 18; CDR3 protein: CASSLDETIMTNHYGYTF; CDR3 DNA: TGTGCCAGCAGCTTAGACGAAACCATAATGACAAACCACTATGGCTACACCTTC
V gene: TRBV29-1; J gene: TRBJ2-5; D gene: -; clone size: once; CDR3 length: 13; CDR3 protein: CSVEEQNQETQYF; CDR3 DNA: TGCAGCGTTGAAGAACAGAATCAAGAGACCCAGTACTTC
V gene: TRBV27; J gene: TRBJ2-1; D gene: TRBD1; clone size: -; CDR3 length: 16; CDR3 protein: CASSPHGQGAYNEQFF; CDR3 DNA: TGTGCCAGCAGCCCACACGGACAGGGAGCCTACAATGAGCAGTTCTTC
V gene: TRBV27; J gene: TRBJ1-1; D gene: -; clone size: -; CDR3 length: 14; CDR3 protein: CASSFGGLSTEAFF; CDR3 DNA: TGTGCCAGCAGTTTCGGGGGCTTGAGCACTGAAGCTTTCTTT